A selection of T cell receptor beta chains follows, all from one sample in a study of cytomegalovirus exposure and HLA in healthy donors. Sequencing was performed with immunoSEQ multiplex PCR; in TCRdb, only in-frame clones are kept and a portion is missing. Here the sample spans 140,000 to 150,000 clones, 91% being singletons. Sequencing was carried out using PBMCs. The receptors were sampled from a man aged 18 to 35 in good health and CMV-seronegative. The CDR3 runs from the conserved cysteine through the conserved F or W. The D gene is left open where the match is weak. Clone size, where shown, is once, few, many, or a class for clones that have expanded.

>TRBV4-2|-|TRBJ1-3|-
TGTGCCAGCAGGGCAGGGTCTTTGTCTGGAAACACCATATATTTT
CASRAGSLSGNTIYF
>TRBV4-1|-|TRBJ1-5|many
TGCGCCAGCAGCCATTACAGGGAGAGCAATCAGCCCCAGCATTTT
CASSHYRESNQPQHF
>TRBV27|-|TRBJ2-3|-
TGTGCCAGCAGTCTACCCGGTGAATCAGATACGCAGTATTTT
CASSLPGESDTQYF
>TRBV6-1|-|TRBJ2-7|-
TGTGCCAGCAGTGATTACGGTGCCGAGCAGTACTTC
CASSDYGAEQYF
>TRBV5-1|TRBD2|TRBJ2-1|-
TGCGCCAGCAGCGCTGGACTAGCGGGAGTTTTCAAGGAGCAGTTCTTC
CASSAGLAGVFKEQFF
>TRBV2|TRBD1|TRBJ2-2|-
TGTGCCAGCAGCGACAGGGGCGGCTCGAACACCGGGGAGCTGTTTTTT
CASSDRGGSNTGELFF
>TRBV7-9|TRBD2|TRBJ2-3|-
TGTGCCAGCAGCTTAGCGGGGGGGAAGTATTTT
CASSLAGGKYF
>TRBV6-6|-|TRBJ1-1|-
TGTGCCAGCAGCCACACAGGACGGCAAGGTAGGAACGCTTTCTTT
CASSHTGRQGRNAFF
>TRBV5-1|-|TRBJ1-5|-
TGCGCCAGCAGCCCGGCGGTCGGACAGCACCTCCCGGATCAGCCCCAGCATTTT
CASSPAVGQHLPDQPQHF
>TRBV7-9|-|TRBJ1-2|-
TGTGCCAGCAGCTTAGCGGGGCAGGGTAGCTATGGCTACACCTTC
CASSLAGQGSYGYTF
>TRBV5-1|-|TRBJ2-4|-
TGCGCCAGCAGCCCCGTGGTCGGGAACATTCAGTACTTC
CASSPVVGNIQYF
>TRBV10-3|TRBD2|TRBJ2-1|-
TGTGCCATCAGTGTTGGGGGGGAAGCTAGGTCTGAGCAGTTCTTC
CAISVGGEARSEQFF
>TRBV9|TRBD1|TRBJ2-1|-
TGTGCCAGCAGCCCTGGACAGGGGATTGATTTGGAGTTCTTC
CASSPGQGIDLEFF
>TRBV19|TRBD1|TRBJ1-2|once
TGTGCCAGTCGTGAACCCGGGACAGGAGTTAAGGGGAATGGCTACACCTTC
CASREPGTGVKGNGYTF
>TRBV19|-|TRBJ2-2|-
TGTGCCAGTAGTATCTCTATGGCAGCGGCCGGGGAGCTGTTTTTT
CASSISMAAAGELFF